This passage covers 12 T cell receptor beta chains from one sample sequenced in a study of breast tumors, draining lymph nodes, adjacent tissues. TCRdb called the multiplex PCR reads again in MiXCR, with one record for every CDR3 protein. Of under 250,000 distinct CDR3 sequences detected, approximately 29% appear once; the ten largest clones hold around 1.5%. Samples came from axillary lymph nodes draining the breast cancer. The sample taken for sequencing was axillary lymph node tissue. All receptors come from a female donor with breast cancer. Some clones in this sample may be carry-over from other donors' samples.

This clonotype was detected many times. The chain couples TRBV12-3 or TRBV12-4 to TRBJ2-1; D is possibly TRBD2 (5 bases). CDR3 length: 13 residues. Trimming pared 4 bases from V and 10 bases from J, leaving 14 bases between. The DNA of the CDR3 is TGTGCCAGCAGTTCCCTAGCAGATCAAGAGCAGTTCTTC. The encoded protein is CASSSLADQEQFF.

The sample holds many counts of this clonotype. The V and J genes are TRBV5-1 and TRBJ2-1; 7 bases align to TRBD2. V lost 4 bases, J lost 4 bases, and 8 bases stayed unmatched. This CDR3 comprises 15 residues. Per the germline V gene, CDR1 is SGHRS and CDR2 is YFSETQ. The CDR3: CASSPGTTDYNEQFF. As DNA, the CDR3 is TGCGCCAGCAGCCCCGGGACTACAGATTACAATGAGCAGTTCTTC.

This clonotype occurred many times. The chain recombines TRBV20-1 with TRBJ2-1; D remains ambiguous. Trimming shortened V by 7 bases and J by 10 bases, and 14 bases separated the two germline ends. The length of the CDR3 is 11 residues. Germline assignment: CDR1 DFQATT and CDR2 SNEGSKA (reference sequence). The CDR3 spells CSGRLVGEQFF. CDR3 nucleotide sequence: TGCAGTGGACGTTTAGTTGGGGAGCAGTTCTTC.

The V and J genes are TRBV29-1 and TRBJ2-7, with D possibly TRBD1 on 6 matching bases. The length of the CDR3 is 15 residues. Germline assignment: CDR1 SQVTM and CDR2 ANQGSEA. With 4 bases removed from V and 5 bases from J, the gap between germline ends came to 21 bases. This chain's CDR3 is CSVGGWGRTPHEQYF. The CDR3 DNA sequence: TGCAGCGTTGGGGGGTGGGGGCGGACCCCCCACGAGCAGTACTTC.

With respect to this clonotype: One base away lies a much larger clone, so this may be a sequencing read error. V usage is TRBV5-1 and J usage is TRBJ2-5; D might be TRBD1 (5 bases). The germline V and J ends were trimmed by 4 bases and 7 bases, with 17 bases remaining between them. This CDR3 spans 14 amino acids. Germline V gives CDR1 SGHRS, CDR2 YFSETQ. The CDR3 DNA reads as TGCGCCAGCAGCATTTCCGCAGGGTTGGGGACCCAGTACTTC. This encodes CASSISAGLGTQYF.

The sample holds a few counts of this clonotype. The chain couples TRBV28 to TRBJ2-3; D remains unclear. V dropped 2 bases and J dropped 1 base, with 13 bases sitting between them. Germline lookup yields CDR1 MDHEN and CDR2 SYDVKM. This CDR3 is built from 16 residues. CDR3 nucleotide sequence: TGTGCCAGCAGTTTAAGGGCCTCCCTGCGCACAGATACGCAGTATTTT. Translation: CASSLRASLRTDTQYF. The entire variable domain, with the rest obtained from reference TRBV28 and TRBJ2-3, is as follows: DVKVTQSSRYLVKRTGEKVFLECVQDMDHENMFWYRQDPGLGLRLIYFSYDVKMKEKGDIPEGYSVSREKKERFSLILESASTNQTSMYLCASSLRASLRTDTQYFGPGTRLTVL.

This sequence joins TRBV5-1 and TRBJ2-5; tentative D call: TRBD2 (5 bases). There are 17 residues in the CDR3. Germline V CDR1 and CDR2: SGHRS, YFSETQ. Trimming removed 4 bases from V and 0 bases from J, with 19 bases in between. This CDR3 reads CASSQDPGMEYQETQYF. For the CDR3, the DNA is TGCGCCAGCAGCCAAGATCCGGGAATGGAGTACCAAGAGACCCAGTACTTC.

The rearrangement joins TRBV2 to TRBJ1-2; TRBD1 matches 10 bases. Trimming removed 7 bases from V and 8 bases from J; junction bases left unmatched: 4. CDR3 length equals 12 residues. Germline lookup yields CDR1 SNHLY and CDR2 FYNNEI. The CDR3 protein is CASTTGGAGYTF. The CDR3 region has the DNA TGTGCCAGCACGACAGGGGGCGCGGGCTACACCTTC.

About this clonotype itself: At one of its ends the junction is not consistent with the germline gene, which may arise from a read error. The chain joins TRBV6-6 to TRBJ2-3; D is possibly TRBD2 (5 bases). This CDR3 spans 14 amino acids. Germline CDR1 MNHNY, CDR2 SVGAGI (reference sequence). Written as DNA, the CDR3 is TGTGCCAGCAGTCACTCCCGGACTTTAGATACGCAGTATTTT. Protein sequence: CASSHSRTLDTQYF.

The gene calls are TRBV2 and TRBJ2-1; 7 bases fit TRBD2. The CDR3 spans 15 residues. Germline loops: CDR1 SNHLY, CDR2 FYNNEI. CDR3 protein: CAASNGRGSYNEQFF. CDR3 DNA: TGTGCAGCGTCGAATGGGAGGGGCTCCTACAATGAGCAGTTCTTC.

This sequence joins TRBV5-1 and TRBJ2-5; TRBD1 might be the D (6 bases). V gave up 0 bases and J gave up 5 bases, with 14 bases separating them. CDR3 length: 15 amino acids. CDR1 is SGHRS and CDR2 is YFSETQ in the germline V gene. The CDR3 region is CASSLDRVAGETQYF. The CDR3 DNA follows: TGCGCCAGCAGCTTGGACAGGGTCGCCGGGGAGACCCAGTACTTC.

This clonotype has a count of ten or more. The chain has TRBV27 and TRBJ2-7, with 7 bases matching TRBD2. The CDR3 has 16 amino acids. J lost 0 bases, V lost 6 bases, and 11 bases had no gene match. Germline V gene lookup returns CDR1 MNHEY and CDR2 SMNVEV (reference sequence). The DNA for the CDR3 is TGTGCCAGCAGGCGTATTCGTAGCGGGCACTCCTACGAGCAGTACTTC. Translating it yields CASRRIRSGHSYEQYF.